One and the same sample provided the 23 T cell receptor beta chains below, sequenced in a study of blood T cell repertoires in COVID-19. Repertoires were generated with immunoSEQ multiplex PCR, while TCRdb's copy carries only in-frame clones and drops some. The table includes tens of thousands of clones, 86% detected once. Sequencing was performed on peripheral blood. These receptors originate from a human donor in a cohort sampled during active COVID-19.

This clone was seen only a few times. The rearrangement joins TRBV2 to TRBJ1-1, with 9 bases that match TRBD1. Germline V gene data show CDR1 as SNHLY and CDR2 as FYNNEI. The V segment lost 6 bases and the J segment 4 bases; nucleotides outside the gene matches: 0. This CDR3 contains 12 residues. The CDR3 sequence is CASRTGGTEAFF. The DNA for the CDR3 is TGTGCCAGCAGGACAGGGGGCACTGAAGCTTTCTTT. Looking up the rest from reference TRBV2 and TRBJ1-1 gives the full variable domain: EPEVTQTPSHQVTQMGQEVILRCVPISNHLYFYWYRQILGQKVEFLVSFYNNEISEKSEIFDDQFSVERPDGSNFTLKIRSTKLEDSAMYFCASRTGGTEAFFGQGTRLTVV.

This clone was observed once. The chain couples TRBV28 to TRBJ2-1; TRBD2 agrees at 7 bases. The CDR3 is 16 amino acids. Germline CDR1 is MDHEN and CDR2 is SYDVKM. V shed 2 bases and J 2 bases; nucleotides not matched to a gene: 6. For the CDR3, the DNA is TGTGCCAGCAGTTTAGAGGCTAGCGGCACCTACAATGAGCAGTTCTTC. Amino acids: CASSLEASGTYNEQFF.

This chain links TRBV14 with TRBJ1-2, with D hard to call. Germline lookup yields CDR1 SGHDN and CDR2 FVKESK. This CDR3 spans 15 amino acids. V was clipped by 6 bases and J by 5 bases, with 19 bases between them. The CDR3 reads CASSWRESWGYGYTF. The CDR3 nucleotides are TGTGCCAGCAGTTGGAGGGAGAGTTGGGGTTATGGCTACACCTTC.

V usage is TRBV18 and J usage is TRBJ1-1, with TRBD1 matching over 9 bases. The CDR3 runs to 18 residues. V shed 0 bases and J 6 bases; nucleotides not matched to a gene: 14. From germline, CDR1 is KGHSH and CDR2 LQKENI. The CDR3 region is CASSPPNQNRGRRAEAFF. The CDR3 bases are TGTGCCAGCTCACCACCGAACCAGAACAGGGGGCGCAGGGCTGAAGCTTTCTTT. Variable domain in full (rest from reference TRBV18 and TRBJ1-1): NAGVMQNPRHLVRRRGQEARLRCSPMKGHSHVYWYRQLPEEGLKFMVYLQKENIIDESGMPKERFSAEFPKEGPSILRIQQVVRGDSAAYFCASSPPNQNRGRRAEAFFGQGTRLTVV.

The J gene is TRBJ1-2, the V gene TRBV5-4; weak D call: TRBD1 (5 bases). The CDR3 is made up of 15 amino acids. From germline, CDR1 is SGHNT and CDR2 YYREEE (reference sequence). V lost 1 base to trimming and J lost 4 bases, with 14 bases between them. CDR3 nucleotide sequence: TGTGCCAGCAGCTTGAAAGGGGATGGTGCCTATGGCTACACCTTC. Its translation: CASSLKGDGAYGYTF.

This sequence joins TRBV7-2 and TRBJ1-6, with TRBD1 matching over 7 bases. V gave up 1 base and J gave up 3 bases; unmatched junction bases: 0. From germline, CDR1 is SGHTA and CDR2 FQGNSA. The CDR3 contains 15 residues. The CDR3 bases are TGTGCCAGCAGCTTAGGACAGGGCTATAATTCACCCCTCCACTTT. Translation: CASSLGQGYNSPLHF.

The chain couples TRBV7-8 to TRBJ1-6; perhaps TRBD1 as D (5 bases). V was shortened by 1 base and J by 8 bases, with 12 bases between the two germline ends. The CDR3 covers 15 residues. In germline, CDR1 is SGHVS, CDR2 FQNEAQ. CDR3 coding DNA: TGTGCCAGCAGCTTAGGTGTCAGGGTTGATTCACCCCTCCACTTT. Protein: CASSLGVRVDSPLHF.

This clone appeared a single time. V is TRBV11-3 and J is TRBJ2-3, with a possible D match to TRBD2 (6 bases). The CDR3 spans 15 residues. V was clipped by 1 base and J by 0 bases, with 8 bases between them. From germline, CDR1 is SGHNT and CDR2 YENEEA. CDR3 DNA: TGTGCCAGCAGCTTAGTAGGGACTAGCACAGATACGCAGTATTTT. Translating gives CASSLVGTSTDTQYF. The full variable domain, completed using reference TRBV11-3 and TRBJ2-3, is EAGVVQSPRYKIIEKKQPVAFWCNPISGHNTLYWYLQNLGQGPELLIRYENEEAVDDSQLPKDRFSAERLKGVDSTLKIQPAELGDSAVYLCASSLVGTSTDTQYFGPGTRLTVL.

The chain combines TRBV11-2 with TRBJ2-1, with 7 bases lining up with TRBD2. Per germline, CDR1 SGHAT and CDR2 FQNNGV. V was clipped by 1 base and J by 5 bases; unmatched bases: 8. This CDR3 spans 16 amino acids. The CDR3 DNA sequence: TGTGCCAGCAGCTTAGGACTAGCTACATGGGACAATGAGCAGTTCTTC. It encodes CASSLGLATWDNEQFF. The whole variable domain, filled in from reference TRBV11-2 and TRBJ2-1, reads EAGVAQSPRYKIIEKRQSVAFWCNPISGHATLYWYQQILGQGPKLLIQFQNNGVVDDSQLPKDRFSAERLKGVDSTLKIQPAKLEDSAVYLCASSLGLATWDNEQFFGPGTRLTVL.

V is TRBV7-2 and J is TRBJ2-2; 10 nucleotides agree with TRBD2. Germline-derived CDR1 and CDR2 are SGHTA and FQGNSA. The trim removed 3 bases at V and 5 bases at J, leaving 6 bases unmatched. The CDR3 has 16 residues. Here the CDR3 DNA reads TGTGCCAGCAGCTTGCTAGCGGGAGTTTCTACCGGGGAGCTGTTTTTT. This gives the protein CASSLLAGVSTGELFF.

The V gene is TRBV2, the J gene TRBJ2-7; 9 bases agree with TRBD1. CDR1 is SNHLY and CDR2 is FYNNEI in the germline V gene. CDR3 length: 14 residues. Trimming removed 6 bases from V and 3 bases from J; junction bases left unmatched: 6. The DNA for the CDR3 is TGTGCCAGCAGCGCCGGGACAGGGCTCTACGAGCAGTACTTC. Its translation is CASSAGTGLYEQYF.

This chain connects TRBV5-4 to TRBJ1-4; 7 nucleotides line up with TRBD1. This CDR3 has 16 amino acids. Looked up from germline, CDR1 is SGHNT and CDR2 is YYREEE (reference sequence). The V and J ends lost 4 bases and 0 bases, in that order; junction bases with no gene match: 6. The CDR3: CASSKGTEATNEKLFF. As DNA, the CDR3 is TGTGCCAGCAGCAAAGGGACAGAGGCAACTAATGAAAAACTGTTTTTT.

The chain uses TRBV24-1 and TRBJ2-7; 7 bases map to TRBD1. With V trimmed by 3 bases and J by 0 bases, 7 bases remained unmatched. This CDR3 is built from 16 residues. Per germline, CDR1 KGHDR and CDR2 SFDVKD. The CDR3 is CATSDTKTGPSYEQYF. The CDR3 DNA is TGTGCCACCAGTGATACCAAGACAGGGCCCTCCTACGAGCAGTACTTC.

The V gene is TRBV27, the J gene TRBJ2-1; 7 nucleotides match TRBD1. V trimming: 4 bases; J trimming: 6 bases; junction bases outside the gene matches: 12. The length of the CDR3 is 16 residues. The germline CDR1 and CDR2 sequences are MNHEY and SMNVEV (reference sequence). CDR3 in DNA: TGTGCCAGCAGTTCTCCCGGGACAGCGATACCCAATGAGCAGTTCTTC. As protein: CASSSPGTAIPNEQFF.

The chain uses TRBV6-2 or TRBV6-3 and TRBJ2-7, with a weak D call TRBD1 (6 bases). The CDR3 consists of 15 residues. Germline V lookup: CDR1 MNHEY, CDR2 SVGEGT. V lost 6 bases and J lost 1, with 16 bases in between. CDR3 protein: CASSRRDMGSYEQYF. The DNA of the CDR3 is TGTGCCAGCAGCCGTCGGGACATGGGATCCTACGAGCAGTACTTC.

The CDR3 coding sequence is TGTGCCAGCAGTAACAGTTTAGGTTCACCCCTCCACTTT. This encodes CASSNSLGSPLHF. This chain connects TRBV6-5 to TRBJ1-6; D unclear. V lost 5 bases, J lost 9 bases, and 11 bases lay in between. The CDR3 extends over 13 amino acids. Germline values: CDR1 MNHEY, CDR2 SVGAGI.

The chain uses TRBV5-5 and TRBJ2-7; D might be TRBD1 (6 bases). Looked up from germline, CDR1 is SGHKS and CDR2 is YYEKEE (reference sequence). The CDR3 is made up of 12 amino acids. Trimming took off 4 bases at V and 4 bases at J, with 9 bases between the two ends. CDR3 coding DNA: TGTGCCAGCAGCCACGACAGGTACGAGCAGTACTTC. Translation gives CASSHDRYEQYF.

The V call is TRBV9, the J call TRBJ2-3; a weak D match, TRBD1 (5 bases). Germline loops: CDR1 SGDLS, CDR2 YYNGEE. V lost 0 bases to trimming and J lost 8 bases, with 16 bases between them. CDR3 length: 15 residues. The CDR3 coding sequence is TGTGCCAGCAGCGTAGGGGTAGGCCTGCAGGGTACGCAGTATTTT. This gives the protein CASSVGVGLQGTQYF.

The rearrangement links TRBV9 to TRBJ2-7; 8 bases fit TRBD2. With 4 bases clipped from V and 3 bases from J, the junction kept 6 bases outside the gene matches. CDR1 is SGDLS and CDR2 is YYNGEE in the germline V gene. The CDR3 extends over 14 amino acids. CDR3 in DNA: TGTGCCAGCAGCCCGCGGACTAGCTACTACGAGCAGTACTTC. It is translated as CASSPRTSYYEQYF.

V usage is TRBV29-1 and J usage is TRBJ1-1; a possible D gene is TRBD1 (6 bases). Between the trimmed V and J ends, which lost 4 bases and 4 bases, there was a span of 16 bases. The CDR3 covers 14 residues. Germline CDR1 reads SQVTM; CDR2 reads ANQGSEA. The CDR3 protein is CSVADTGRVTEAFF. CDR3 in DNA: TGCAGCGTTGCGGATACAGGGAGAGTCACTGAAGCTTTCTTT.

The chain links TRBV11-2 to TRBJ2-5; perhaps TRBD2 as D (5 bases). The CDR3 runs to 13 residues. Per germline, CDR1 SGHAT and CDR2 FQNNGV. V lost 5 bases and J lost 5, with 12 bases in between. The CDR3 loop is CASSRAAGETQYF. The CDR3 bases are TGTGCCAGCAGCCGAGCGGCCGGGGAGACCCAGTACTTC.

The chain has TRBV19 and TRBJ1-6; D is unclear. This CDR3 spans 13 amino acids. V gave up 5 bases and J gave up 7 bases, with 9 bases separating them. CDR1 is LNHDA and CDR2 is SQIVND in the germline V gene (reference sequence). The CDR3 region has the DNA TGTGCCAGTAGTCTACAGCTAAATTCACCCCTCCACTTT. It yields the protein CASSLQLNSPLHF.

The gene calls are TRBV28 and TRBJ1-1; possibly TRBD1 for D (6 bases). This CDR3 has 13 residues. Between the trimmed V and J ends, which lost 7 bases and 3 bases, there was a span of 12 bases. CDR1 is MDHEN, CDR2 SYDVKM, per germline. CDR3 coding DNA: TGTGCCAGCATAAAACAGGGCTACACTGAAGCTTTCTTT. Protein: CASIKQGYTEAFF.